The 26 T cell receptor beta chains listed next were all sequenced from one sample in a study of cytotoxic CD8 clonotypes in ibrutinib-treated CLL. Sequenced by immunoSEQ multiplex PCR; TCRdb stores in-frame clones only, minus some. Seen here are fewer than 90,000 clones, approximately 70% observed once, and the top ten hold around 5.8%. Sequences were derived from PBMCs, sampled after 12 months of ibrutinib treatment. These receptor sequences come from a human donor with chronic lymphocytic leukemia.

The genes are TRBV7-8 and TRBJ1-2; no firm D call. Germline assignment: CDR1 SGHVS and CDR2 FQNEAQ. Trimming took 1 base from V and 0 from J, leaving 6 bases between them. The CDR3 spans 14 residues. CDR3 sequence: CASSLGHSNYGYTF. As DNA, the CDR3 is TGTGCCAGCAGCTTAGGACATTCTAACTATGGCTACACCTTC.

The chain joins TRBV7-2 to TRBJ1-2, with a tentative D call TRBD1 (5 bases). The V gene's germline CDR1 is SGHTA and CDR2 FQGNSA. Trimming removed 5 bases from V and 7 bases from J, with 20 bases in between. The CDR3 spans 15 residues. CDR3 DNA sequence: TGTGCCAGCAGCCCGGGGGTTCTCGGGCACTCTGGCTACACCTTC. It codes for CASSPGVLGHSGYTF.

V and J are TRBV7-6 and TRBJ2-2; D is perhaps TRBD2 (6 bases). CDR1 is SGHVS, CDR2 FNYEAQ, per germline. Deletions cut 5 bases from V and 1 base from J, with 11 bases between. The CDR3 covers 15 residues. The CDR3 nucleotides read TGTGCCAGCAGCCCCGGGGGTGGGAACACCGGGGAGCTGTTTTTT. Protein product: CASSPGGGNTGELFF.

This chain uses TRBV6-6 with TRBJ1-2; 10 positions agree with TRBD1. Germline CDR1 reads MNHNY; CDR2 reads SVGAGI (reference sequence). The CDR3 loop spans 15 amino acids. V lost 0 bases to trimming and J lost 6 bases; unmatched junction nucleotides: 4. As DNA, the CDR3 is TGTGCCAGCAGTTACTCGCCCGACAGGGGGCATGGCTACACCTTC. Residues: CASSYSPDRGHGYTF.

A few counts support this clone. V and J are TRBV30 and TRBJ1-6; possible D gene TRBD1, 5 bases. This CDR3 is built from 17 residues. Trimming removed 0 bases from V and 7 bases from J, with 19 bases in between. Germline V gene sequence: CDR1 GTSNPN, CDR2 SVGIG (reference sequence). The CDR3 loop reads CAWSVMSGPGLNSPLHF. CDR3 nucleotides: TGTGCCTGGAGTGTAATGTCGGGACCGGGGCTCAATTCACCCCTCCACTTT.

CDR3 DNA: TGTGCCAGTGGCAGGGCCTCCTACAATGAGCAGTTCTTC. It translates to CASGRASYNEQFF. The V and J genes are TRBV6-5 and TRBJ2-1; the D gene is possibly TRBD1 (5 bases). V lost 9 bases to trimming and J lost 0 bases, with 9 bases between them. CDR1 is MNHEY, CDR2 SVGAGI, per germline. The CDR3 consists of 13 residues.

The chain combines TRBV7-2 with TRBJ2-7; possible D gene TRBD1, 5 bases. The germline V gene encodes CDR1 SGHTA and CDR2 FQGNSA. CDR3 size: 15 residues. Trimming stripped 2 bases from V and 0 bases from J, with 11 bases between. The CDR3 region has the DNA TGTGCCAGCAGCTTACGGCAGGGAAGCTCCTACGAGCAGTACTTC. It is translated as CASSLRQGSSYEQYF.

The chain employs TRBV7-2 and TRBJ1-2; D gene unclear. Trimming stripped 10 bases from V and 2 bases from J, with 17 bases between. This CDR3 comprises 14 residues. Germline values: CDR1 SGHTA, CDR2 FQGNSA. The CDR3 region is CATKVGSLNYGYTF. CDR3 in DNA: TGTGCCACCAAGGTGGGGAGTCTCAACTATGGCTACACCTTC.

This clone was seen a handful of times. The genes are TRBV30 and TRBJ1-2; D is unclear. The CDR3 has 14 residues. With 5 bases removed from V and 1 base from J, the gap between germline ends came to 14 bases. Germline CDR1 and CDR2: GTSNPN and SVGIG (reference sequence). CDR3 in DNA: TGTGCCTGGGCACCGGGATCAAATAACTATGGCTACACCTTC. Translation gives CAWAPGSNNYGYTF.

V gene TRBV10-3 combines with J gene TRBJ1-2, with D uncertain. The ends were cut back, 3 bases at V and 2 bases at J, with 7 bases in the middle. CDR1 is ENHRY and CDR2 is SYGVKD in the germline V gene. The CDR3 is 13 residues long. In nucleotides, the CDR3 is TGTGCCATCAGTGAAACAGTCAACTATGGCTACACCTTC. Its protein product is CAISETVNYGYTF.

The genes are TRBV5-1 and TRBJ2-5, with D perhaps matching TRBD2 (6 bases). CDR1 is SGHRS and CDR2 is YFSETQ in the germline V gene. V lost 0 bases and J 5 bases, leaving 11 bases between the germline ends. The CDR3 contains 14 residues. CDR3 sequence (DNA): TGCGCCAGCAGCTTGGTGGGGGGATGGGAGACCCAGTACTTC. This sequence encodes CASSLVGGWETQYF.

The chain recombines TRBV27 with TRBJ1-2; D gene unclear. The germline CDR1 and CDR2 sequences are MNHEY and SMNVEV (reference sequence). This CDR3 has 14 residues. Trimming left V 5 bases short and J 0 bases short, with 10 bases between. DNA for the CDR3: TGTGCCAGCAGTCAAACCGGAGCTAACTATGGCTACACCTTC. The encoded protein is CASSQTGANYGYTF.

This clone was recorded a few times. J is TRBJ2-5 and V is TRBV19; D gene uncertain. Per the germline V gene, CDR1 is LNHDA and CDR2 is SQIVND (reference sequence). This CDR3 is built from 11 residues. The V and J ends lost 5 bases and 2 bases respectively, with 3 bases between them. Written as DNA, the CDR3 is TGTGCCAGTAGTTTTCAAGAGACCCAGTACTTC. Amino acids: CASSFQETQYF.

The V and J genes are TRBV2 and TRBJ1-5; TRBD1 matches 7 bases. Germline V gene sequence: CDR1 SNHLY, CDR2 FYNNEI. The CDR3 is 13 amino acids. The ends lost 10 bases at V and 5 bases at J; junction bases unmatched: 8. For the CDR3, the DNA is TGTGCCACCAGACAGGGATGGGATCAGCCCCAGCATTTT. Its protein is CATRQGWDQPQHF.

In this sample, this clone turned up a few times. This sequence joins TRBV4-3 and TRBJ1-2; weak D call: TRBD1 (6 bases). CDR3 size: 16 residues. Trimming left V 0 bases short and J 4 bases short, with 15 bases between. CDR1 LGHNA and CDR2 YSLEER come from the germline V gene. The CDR3 reads CASSQDRSWTVYGYTF. The CDR3 nucleotides read TGCGCCAGCAGCCAAGATAGGAGTTGGACAGTCTATGGCTACACCTTC.

There are a few counts of this clone. The rearrangement links TRBV5-1 to TRBJ1-4; D is ambiguous. V was clipped by 4 bases and J by 1 base, with 11 bases between them. This CDR3 is 15 amino acids long. Germline loops: CDR1 SGHRS, CDR2 YFSETQ. This CDR3 is CASSLAGRTNEKLFF. The CDR3 DNA reads as TGCGCCAGCAGCCTGGCAGGCAGAACTAATGAAAAACTGTTTTTT.

The chain uses TRBV10-3 and TRBJ2-3, with unresolved D. Germline CDR1 ENHRY, CDR2 SYGVKD. CDR3 length equals 12 residues. The V end was cut by 7 bases, the J end by 2 bases, with 7 bases between. The CDR3, as DNA: TGTGCCATCAACGGAGACACAGATACGCAGTATTTT. The encoded protein is CAINGDTDTQYF.

The rearrangement joins TRBV1 to TRBJ2-3; TRBD2, as called in the table, went unchecked against the DNA. TRBV1 is termed a pseudogene. CDR3 length: 17 residues. The CDR3, as DNA: TGCACCAGCAGCCCCACACTGGTGGTAGCGGCCACAGATACGCAGTATTTT. As protein: CTSSPTLVVAATDTQYF.

This chain joins TRBV10-1 and TRBJ2-2, with D possibly TRBD1 on 6 matching bases. Germline values: CDR1 WNHNN, CDR2 SYGVQD (reference sequence). Trimming pared 5 bases from V and 6 bases from J, leaving 7 bases between. This CDR3 spans 12 amino acids. The chain's CDR3 is CASSPGAGELFF. The CDR3 nucleotides read TGCGCCAGCAGTCCAGGGGCCGGGGAGCTGTTTTTT.

The genes are TRBV6-6 and TRBJ2-7; D is possibly TRBD1 (6 bases). The CDR3 consists of 13 residues. In germline, CDR1 is MNHNY, CDR2 SVGAGI (reference sequence). V was trimmed by 2 bases and J by 7 bases, leaving 12 bases between them. Here the CDR3 DNA reads TGTGCCAGCAGTTACAGCACAGGGTGGGAGCAGTACTTC. Residues: CASSYSTGWEQYF.

On this clone: Within the sample, other DNA sequences also encode this same CDR3. The chain uses TRBV5-6 and TRBJ2-7; D not certain. Trimming cost V 0 bases and J 2 bases, with 3 bases left between them. Germline-derived CDR1 and CDR2 are SGHDT and YYEEEE. CDR3 length equals 12 residues. As DNA, the CDR3 is TGTGCCAGCAGCTTGGGGACCTACGAGCAGTACTTC. This codes for CASSLGTYEQYF.

The V and J genes are TRBV5-6 and TRBJ2-7, with a possible D match to TRBD2 (6 bases). CDR3 size: 16 residues. Trimming removed 2 bases at V and 0 bases at J, with 15 bases between. In germline, CDR1 is SGHDT, CDR2 YYEEEE. In DNA form, the CDR3 reads TGTGCCAGCAGCTTCACCGGGACTCCTAGCTCCTACGAGCAGTACTTC. Translating gives CASSFTGTPSSYEQYF.

This clone came up once. The V call is TRBV11-2, the J call TRBJ2-7, with 9 bases matching TRBD1. This CDR3 region has 14 residues. Germline values: CDR1 SGHAT, CDR2 FQNNGV. With 5 bases clipped from V and 1 base from J, the junction kept 3 bases outside the gene matches. CDR3 sequence: CASSTGTGSYEQYF. In DNA form, the CDR3 reads TGTGCCAGCAGCACAGGGACAGGGTCCTACGAGCAGTACTTC.

This clone was picked up a small number of times. The genes are TRBV6-4 and TRBJ1-1, with 7 bases identical to TRBD1. The CDR3 loop spans 16 amino acids. The germline V gene has CDR1 MRHNA and CDR2 SNTAGT. The ends lost 6 bases at V and 4 bases at J; junction bases unmatched: 14. The CDR3 region is CASSRQGGLMGTEAFF. The CDR3 nucleotides read TGTGCCAGCAGCCGACAGGGAGGCCTGATGGGCACTGAAGCTTTCTTT.

The rearrangement uses TRBV6-4 and TRBJ1-6; 7 bases are a match to TRBD1. The ends lost 6 bases at V and 7 bases at J; junction bases unmatched: 9. CDR1 and CDR2 from the germline V gene are MRHNA and SNTAGT. This CDR3 region has 15 residues. The CDR3 DNA reads TGTGCCAGCAGAGTACAGGGGAATACGAATTCACCCCTCCACTTT. Protein product: CASRVQGNTNSPLHF.

The rearrangement joins TRBV7-8 to TRBJ2-7, with TRBD1 matching 7 bases. Germline values: CDR1 SGHVS, CDR2 FQNEAQ. The ends lost 1 base at V and 4 bases at J; junction bases unmatched: 7. This CDR3 has 15 residues. The DNA for the CDR3 is TGTGCCAGCAGCTTAGTCGAGGGGACAGCTTACGAGCAGTACTTC. It yields the protein CASSLVEGTAYEQYF. The full variable domain, its missing parts supplied by reference TRBV7-8 and TRBJ2-7, is GAGVSQSPRYKVAKRGQDVALRCDPISGHVSLFWYQQALGQGPEFLTYFQNEAQLDKSGLPSDRFFAERPEGSVSTLKIQRTQQEDSAVYLCASSLVEGTAYEQYFGPGTRLTVT.